Described below is a single TCR beta chain sequence and its context. This sample stems from a study of T-cell memory formation after mild COVID-19. TCRdb analysed the 5' RACE reads with MiXCR anew, one entry per CDR3 protein. In the table there are 580,000 or so distinct CDR3 sequences, around a sixth of which are singletons. The CDR3 consists of 10 residues. Trimming pared 6 bases from V and 10 bases from J, leaving 10 bases between. Per germline, CDR1 DFQATT and CDR2 SNEGSKA (reference sequence). The material sequenced was PBMCs or a T cell subset sorted from them (not recorded which). The rearrangement links TRBV20-1 to TRBJ2-1, with D perhaps matching TRBD1 or TRBD2 (5 bases each). The TCR was taken from an adult woman who had mild COVID-19 (a few samples of this study predate the infection). Cell type and time point are not known. DNA of the CDR3: TGCAGTGCAGAGAGGGGAGAGCAGTTCTTC. Residues: CSAERGEQFF.